A selection of T cell receptor beta chains follows, all from one sample in a study of blood T cells in healthy people across ages. From the 5' RACE reads, TCRdb called clonotypes with MiXCR, one entry per CDR3 protein. The table includes about 1,800,000 distinct CDR3 sequences, roughly 28% detected once. Sequenced material: blood. Receptor source: a woman in her thirties in good health. CDR3s leave out the opening cysteine and the closing phenylalanine or tryptophan. The order of the fields is J gene, V gene, CDR3 protein.

>TRBJ2-7|TRBV18
ASSPTGVHEQY
>TRBJ2-5|TRBV6-5
ASSYSARETQY
>TRBJ2-1|TRBV20-1
SANRAGQGAVYNEQF
>TRBJ2-1|TRBV2
ASRHNWGNEQF
>TRBJ1-2|TRBV6-6
ASSYVLGGQANYGYT
>TRBJ2-7|TRBV7-2
ASSPRTSGIATYEQY
>TRBJ2-1|TRBV27
ASRLQGAAEQF
>TRBJ2-7|TRBV5-1
ASSFMGGREATYEQY
>TRBJ2-3|TRBV29-1
SVEPGFGDTQY
>TRBJ2-7|TRBV20-1
SATVWTSVGYEQY
>TRBJ2-3|TRBV10-3
AISSGTITDTQY
>TRBJ2-5|TRBV5-5
ASSELEIQY
>TRBJ2-7|TRBV14
ASSQVYPPYEQY
>TRBJ1-2|TRBV24-1
ATSDFAFRGYT
>TRBJ1-1|TRBV20-1
SASHTATNTEAF
>TRBJ2-1|TRBV5-1
ASSALSGASYNEQF
>TRBJ1-2|TRBV5-5
ASRSVPGQLNYGYT
>TRBJ2-5|TRBV30
AWSDQVETQY
>TRBJ2-1|TRBV29-1
SGKRTSGRRGEQF
>TRBJ1-6|TRBV5-5
ASSSGTSGSPLH
>TRBJ2-4|TRBV12-3/TRBV12-4
ASSLGGAAGYIQY
>TRBJ2-5|TRBV2
ASSDPSGGAQGETQY
>TRBJ2-5|TRBV29-1
SVSTGQETQY
>TRBJ2-7|TRBV7-2
ASSLVRDLGIYEQY